The entry that follows covers one T cell receptor (beta chain) sequence. The antigen remains unidentified. The sample originates from a study of radiotherapy plus CTLA-4 blockade in lung cancer. On the study more broadly: Objective response rate was around 19%; disease control rate, about 28%. Study-level points and caveats: Early clonal dynamics of blood T cells, together with interferon-beta, were reported as the best response predictor. Expansion in blood of tumor-derived TCR clones was seen after radiotherapy plus ipilimumab.

Data came from immunoSEQ multiplex PCR; TCRdb stores just in-frame clones and leaves some out. The sample comprises about 110,000 clones, 81% of which are singletons, and 2.5% to 3.5% rests with the top ten. The germline V gene has CDR1 SQVTM and CDR2 ANQGSEA. The CDR3 covers 15 residues. Trimming took 0 bases from V and 2 from J, leaving 12 bases between them. Participants had chemo-refractory metastatic non-small-cell lung cancer and were treated with focal radiation plus ipilimumab CTLA-4 blockade. V gene TRBV29-1 combines with J gene TRBJ2-3; tentatively, D is TRBD2 (5 bases). The sample consisted of peripheral blood, taken from a patient treated with radiotherapy plus ipilimumab. This TCR came from a human donor with non-small cell lung cancer that progressed on radiotherapy plus ipilimumab. Some clones in this sample may be carry-over from other donors' samples. CDR3 DNA: TGCAGCGTTGAAGATCCTCCGGGGTCCACAGATACGCAGTATTTT. It is translated as CSVEDPPGSTDTQYF.